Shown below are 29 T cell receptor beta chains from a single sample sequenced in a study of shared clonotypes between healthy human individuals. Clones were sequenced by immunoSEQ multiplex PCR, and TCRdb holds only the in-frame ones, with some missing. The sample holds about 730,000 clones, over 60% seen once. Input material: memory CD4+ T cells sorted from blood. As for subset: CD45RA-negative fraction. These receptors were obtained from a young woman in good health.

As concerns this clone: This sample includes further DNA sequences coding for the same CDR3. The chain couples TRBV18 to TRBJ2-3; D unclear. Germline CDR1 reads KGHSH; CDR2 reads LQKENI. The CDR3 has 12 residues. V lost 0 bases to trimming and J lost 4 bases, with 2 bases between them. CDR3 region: CASSPPADTQYF. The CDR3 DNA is TGTGCCAGCTCACCACCGGCAGATACGCAGTATTTT.

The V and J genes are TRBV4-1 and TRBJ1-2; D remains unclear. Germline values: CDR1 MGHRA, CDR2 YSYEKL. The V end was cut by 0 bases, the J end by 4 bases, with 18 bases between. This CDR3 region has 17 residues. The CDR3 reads CASSQDERSGNGYGYTF. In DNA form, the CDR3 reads TGCGCCAGCAGCCAAGATGAGAGATCGGGGAATGGCTATGGCTACACCTTC.

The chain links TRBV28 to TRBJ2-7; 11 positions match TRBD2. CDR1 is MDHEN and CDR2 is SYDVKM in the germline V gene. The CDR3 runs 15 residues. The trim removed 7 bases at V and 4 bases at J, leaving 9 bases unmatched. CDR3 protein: CASTPRTSGYYEQYF. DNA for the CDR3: TGTGCCAGCACTCCGAGGACTAGCGGGTATTACGAGCAGTACTTC. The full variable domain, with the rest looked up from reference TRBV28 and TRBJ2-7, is DVKVTQSSRYLVKRTGEKVFLECVQDMDHENMFWYRQDPGLGLRLIYFSYDVKMKEKGDIPEGYSVSREKKERFSLILESASTNQTSMYLCASTPRTSGYYEQYFGPGTRLTVT.

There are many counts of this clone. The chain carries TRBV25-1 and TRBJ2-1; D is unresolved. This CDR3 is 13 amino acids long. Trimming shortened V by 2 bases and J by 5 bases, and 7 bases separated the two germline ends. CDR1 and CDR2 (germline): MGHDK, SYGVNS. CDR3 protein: CASSEPKNNEQFF. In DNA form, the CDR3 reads TGTGCCAGCAGTGAACCAAAAAACAATGAGCAGTTCTTC.

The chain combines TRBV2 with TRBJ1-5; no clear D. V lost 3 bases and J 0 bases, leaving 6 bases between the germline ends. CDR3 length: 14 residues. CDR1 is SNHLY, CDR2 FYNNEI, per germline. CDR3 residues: CASSDKYSNQPQHF. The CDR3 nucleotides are TGTGCCAGCAGTGACAAATATAGCAATCAGCCCCAGCATTTT.

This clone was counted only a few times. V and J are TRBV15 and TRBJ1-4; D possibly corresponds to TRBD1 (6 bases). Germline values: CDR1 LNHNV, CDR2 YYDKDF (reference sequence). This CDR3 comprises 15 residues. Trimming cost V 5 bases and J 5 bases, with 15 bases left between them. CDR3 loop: CATSGVLGGNEKLFF. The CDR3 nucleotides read TGTGCCACCAGCGGAGTACTTGGGGGCAATGAAAAACTGTTTTTT.

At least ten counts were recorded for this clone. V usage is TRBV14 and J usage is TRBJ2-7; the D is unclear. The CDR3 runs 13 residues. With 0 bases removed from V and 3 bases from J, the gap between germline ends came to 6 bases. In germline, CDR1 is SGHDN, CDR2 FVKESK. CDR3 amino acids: CASSQDNSYEQYF. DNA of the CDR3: TGTGCCAGCAGCCAAGATAACAGCTACGAGCAGTACTTC.

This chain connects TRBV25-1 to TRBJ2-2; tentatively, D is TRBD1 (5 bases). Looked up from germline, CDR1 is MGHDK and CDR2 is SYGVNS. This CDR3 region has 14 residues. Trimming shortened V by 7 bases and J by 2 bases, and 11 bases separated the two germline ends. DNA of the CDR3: TGTGCCAGCATCGGGCAGGGAAACACCGGGGAGCTGTTTTTT. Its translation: CASIGQGNTGELFF.

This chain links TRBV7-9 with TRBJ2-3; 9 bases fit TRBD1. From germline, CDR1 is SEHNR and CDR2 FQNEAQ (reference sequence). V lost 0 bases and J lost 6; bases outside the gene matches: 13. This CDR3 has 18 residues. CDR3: CASSLARIGTGKVDTQYF. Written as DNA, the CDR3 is TGTGCCAGCAGCTTAGCGAGGATCGGGACAGGGAAGGTGGATACGCAGTATTTT.

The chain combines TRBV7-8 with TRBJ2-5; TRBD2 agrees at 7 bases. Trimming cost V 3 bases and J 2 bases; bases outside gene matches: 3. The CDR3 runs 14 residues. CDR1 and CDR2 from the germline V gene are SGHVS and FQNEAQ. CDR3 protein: CASSFAGGQETQYF. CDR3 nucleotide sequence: TGTGCCAGCAGCTTTGCCGGGGGGCAAGAGACCCAGTACTTC.

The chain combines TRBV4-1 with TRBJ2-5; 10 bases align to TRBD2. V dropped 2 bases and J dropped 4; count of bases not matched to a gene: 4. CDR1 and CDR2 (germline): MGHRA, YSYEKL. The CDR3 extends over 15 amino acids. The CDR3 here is CASSQSRLAGETQYF. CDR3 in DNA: TGCGCCAGCAGCCAAAGTCGACTAGCGGGAGAGACCCAGTACTTC.

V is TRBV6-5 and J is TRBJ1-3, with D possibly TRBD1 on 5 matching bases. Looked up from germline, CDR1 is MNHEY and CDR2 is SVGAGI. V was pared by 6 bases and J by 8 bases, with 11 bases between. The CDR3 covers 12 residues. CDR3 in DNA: TGTGCCAGCAGCCGGGACCGGGACACCATATATTTT. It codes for CASSRDRDTIYF.

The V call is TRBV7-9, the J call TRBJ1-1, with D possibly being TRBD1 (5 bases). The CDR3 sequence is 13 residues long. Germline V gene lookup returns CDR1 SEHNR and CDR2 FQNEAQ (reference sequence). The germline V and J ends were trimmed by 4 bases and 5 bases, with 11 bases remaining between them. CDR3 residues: CASSSRWGTEAFF. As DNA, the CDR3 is TGTGCCAGCAGCTCTAGGTGGGGGACTGAAGCTTTCTTT.

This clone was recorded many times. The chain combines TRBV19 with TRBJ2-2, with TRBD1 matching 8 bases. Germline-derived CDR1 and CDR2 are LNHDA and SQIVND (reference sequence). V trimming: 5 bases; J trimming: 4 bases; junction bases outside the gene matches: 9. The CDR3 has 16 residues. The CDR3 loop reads CASSLPGGSGTGELFF. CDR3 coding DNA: TGTGCCAGTAGTCTCCCAGGGGGCTCGGGCACCGGGGAGCTGTTTTTT.

Here the CDR3 reads CATWEGLGTGELFF. The CDR3 region has the DNA TGTGCCACCTGGGAGGGGCTAGGCACCGGGGAGCTGTTTTTT. The chain employs TRBV15 and TRBJ2-2, with TRBD2 matching over 7 bases. CDR1 is LNHNV and CDR2 is YYDKDF in the germline V gene (reference sequence). This CDR3 spans 14 amino acids. The V and J ends lost 8 bases and 4 bases, in that order; junction bases with no gene match: 7.

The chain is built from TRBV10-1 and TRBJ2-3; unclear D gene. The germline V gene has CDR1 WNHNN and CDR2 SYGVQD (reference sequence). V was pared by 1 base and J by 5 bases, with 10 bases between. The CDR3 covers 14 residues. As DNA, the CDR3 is TGCGCCAGCAGTGAGTTGGGATATGAAGATACGCAGTATTTT. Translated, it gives CASSELGYEDTQYF.

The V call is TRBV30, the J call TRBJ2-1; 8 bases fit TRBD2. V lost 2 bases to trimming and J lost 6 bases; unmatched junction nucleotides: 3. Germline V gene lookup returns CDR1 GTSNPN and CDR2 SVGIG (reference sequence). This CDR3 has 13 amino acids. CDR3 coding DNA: TGTGCCTGGAGTACGGGAGGGCCCAATGAGCAGTTCTTC. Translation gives CAWSTGGPNEQFF.

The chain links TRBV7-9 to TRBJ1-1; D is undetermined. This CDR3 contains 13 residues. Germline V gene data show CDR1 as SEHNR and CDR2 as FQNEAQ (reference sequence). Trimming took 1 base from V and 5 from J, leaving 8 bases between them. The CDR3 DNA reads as TGTGCCAGCAGCTTAGTCAGTAGTACTGAAGCTTTCTTT. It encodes CASSLVSSTEAFF.

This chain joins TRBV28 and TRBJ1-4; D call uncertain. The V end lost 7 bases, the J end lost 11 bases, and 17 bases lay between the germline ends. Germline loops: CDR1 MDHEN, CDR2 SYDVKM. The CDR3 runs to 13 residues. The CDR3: CASTPAAREKLFF. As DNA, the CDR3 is TGTGCCAGCACCCCAGCCGCCCGGGAGAAACTGTTTTTT.

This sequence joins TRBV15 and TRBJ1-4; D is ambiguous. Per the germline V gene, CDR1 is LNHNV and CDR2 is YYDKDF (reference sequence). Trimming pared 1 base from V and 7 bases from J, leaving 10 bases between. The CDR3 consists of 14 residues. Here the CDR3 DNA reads TGTGCCACCAGCAGAGGGGCAGCTGGTGAAAAACTGTTTTTT. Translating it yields CATSRGAAGEKLFF.

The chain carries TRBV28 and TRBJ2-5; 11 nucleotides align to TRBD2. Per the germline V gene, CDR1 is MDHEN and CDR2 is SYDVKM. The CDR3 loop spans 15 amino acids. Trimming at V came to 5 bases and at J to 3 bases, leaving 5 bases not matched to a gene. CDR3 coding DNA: TGTGCCAGCAGTCAACTAGCGGGAGTTGAAGAGACCCAGTACTTC. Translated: CASSQLAGVEETQYF.

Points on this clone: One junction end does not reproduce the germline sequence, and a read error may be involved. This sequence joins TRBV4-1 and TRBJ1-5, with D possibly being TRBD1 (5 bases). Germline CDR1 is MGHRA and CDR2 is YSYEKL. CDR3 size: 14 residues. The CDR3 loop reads CASNQPGKNQPQHF. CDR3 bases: TGCGCCAGCAACCAACCAGGGAAAAATCAGCCCCAGCATTTT.

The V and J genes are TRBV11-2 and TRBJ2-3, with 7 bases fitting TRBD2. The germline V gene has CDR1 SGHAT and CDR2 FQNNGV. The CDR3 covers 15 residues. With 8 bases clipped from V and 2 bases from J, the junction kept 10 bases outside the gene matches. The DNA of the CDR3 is TGTGCCAGCGGGGAGACTAGCACCTCCACAGATACGCAGTATTTT. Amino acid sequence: CASGETSTSTDTQYF.

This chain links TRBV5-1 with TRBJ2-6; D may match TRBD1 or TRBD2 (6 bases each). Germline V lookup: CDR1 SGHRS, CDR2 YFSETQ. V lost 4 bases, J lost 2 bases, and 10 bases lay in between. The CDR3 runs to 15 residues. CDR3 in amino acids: CASSPGGPGANVLTF. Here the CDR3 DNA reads TGCGCCAGCAGCCCTGGGGGGCCTGGGGCCAACGTCCTGACTTTC.

The CDR3 here is CASSPADPRETQYF. The CDR3 DNA sequence: TGTGCCAGCAGCCCGGCGGACCCCCGAGAGACCCAGTACTTC. The chain recombines TRBV16 with TRBJ2-5; D uncertain. This CDR3 region has 14 residues. Germline loops: CDR1 KGHSY, CDR2 FQNENV. V was clipped by 4 bases and J by 4 bases, with 13 bases between them.

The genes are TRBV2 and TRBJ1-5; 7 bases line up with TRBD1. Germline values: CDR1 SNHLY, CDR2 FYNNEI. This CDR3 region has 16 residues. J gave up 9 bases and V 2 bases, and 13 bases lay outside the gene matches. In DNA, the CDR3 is TGTGCCAGCAGTGAATTTCCCACAGGGGAGGGATGGCCCCAGCATTTT. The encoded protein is CASSEFPTGEGWPQHF.

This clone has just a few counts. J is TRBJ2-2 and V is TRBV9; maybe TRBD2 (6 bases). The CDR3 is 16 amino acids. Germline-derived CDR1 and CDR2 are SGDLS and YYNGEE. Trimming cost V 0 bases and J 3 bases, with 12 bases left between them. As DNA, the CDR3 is TGTGCCAGCAGCGTAGGGGTTAGCGGATACACCGGGGAGCTGTTTTTT. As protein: CASSVGVSGYTGELFF.

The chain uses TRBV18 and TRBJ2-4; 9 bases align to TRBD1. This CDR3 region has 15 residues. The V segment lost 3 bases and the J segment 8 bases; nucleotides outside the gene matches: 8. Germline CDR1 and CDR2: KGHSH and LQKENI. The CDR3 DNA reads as TGTGCCAGCTCACCTAAAACAGGGGGCGGGTACATTCAGTACTTC. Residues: CASSPKTGGGYIQYF.

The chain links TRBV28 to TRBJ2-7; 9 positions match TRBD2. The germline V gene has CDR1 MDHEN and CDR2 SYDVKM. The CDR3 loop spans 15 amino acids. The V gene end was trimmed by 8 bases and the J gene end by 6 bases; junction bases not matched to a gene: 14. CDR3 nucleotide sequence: TGTGCCAGCGCGCGTAGGCTAGCGGGGTCCGCCGAGCAGTACTTC. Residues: CASARRLAGSAEQYF.